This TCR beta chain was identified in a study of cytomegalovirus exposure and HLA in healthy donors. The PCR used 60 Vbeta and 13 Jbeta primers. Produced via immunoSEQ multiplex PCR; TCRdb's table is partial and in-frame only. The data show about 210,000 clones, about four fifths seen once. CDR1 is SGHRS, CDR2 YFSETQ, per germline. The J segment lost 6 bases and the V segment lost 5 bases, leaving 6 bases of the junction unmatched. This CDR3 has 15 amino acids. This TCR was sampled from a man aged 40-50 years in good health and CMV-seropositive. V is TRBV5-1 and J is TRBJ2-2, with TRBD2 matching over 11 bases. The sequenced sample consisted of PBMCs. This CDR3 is CASRPTSGKAGELFF. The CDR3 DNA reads TGCGCCAGCAGACCGACTAGCGGGAAGGCCGGGGAGCTGTTTTTT.